This TCR beta chain was captured by sequencing in a study of CD8 T cells in ankylosing spondylitis. From germline, CDR1 is MNHNS and CDR2 SASEGT. The CDR3 runs to 17 residues. Trimming shortened V by 6 bases and J by 4 bases, and 24 bases separated the two germline ends. This clonotype was detected many times. What it binds is unknown. Study-level results: It was reported that disease-linked clones were significantly enriched in matched ankylosing spondylitis synovial fluid. Previously reported in reactive arthritis synovial fluid and blood were some of the motif variants.

Quantitative 5'-RACE was performed with molecular barcodes, and it yielded the TCR beta libraries. TCRdb re-called the 5' RACE reads with MiXCR, one entry per CDR3 protein. The sample includes 200,000 to 300,000 distinct CDR3 sequences, 24% of them seen just once. This rearrangement joins TRBV6-1 to TRBJ2-5; the D gene is possibly TRBD2 (6 bases). The clonotype was recovered from a male donor with ankylosing spondylitis or in good health (not recorded which). The sample comprised blood, either unsorted or a sorted T cell fraction (not recorded which). The DNA for the CDR3 is TGTGCCAGCAGCTTTCGTCTACCGGGACTGGGAAGAGAGACCCAGTACTTC. Translating it yields CASSFRLPGLGRETQYF.